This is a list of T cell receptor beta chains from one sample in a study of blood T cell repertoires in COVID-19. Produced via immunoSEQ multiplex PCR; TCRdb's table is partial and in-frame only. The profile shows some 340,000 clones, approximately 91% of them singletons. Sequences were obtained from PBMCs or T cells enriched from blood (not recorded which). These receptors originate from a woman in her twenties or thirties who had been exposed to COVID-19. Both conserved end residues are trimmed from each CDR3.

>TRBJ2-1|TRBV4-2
ASSQATGFGEQF
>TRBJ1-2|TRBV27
ASSQARDIVYGYT
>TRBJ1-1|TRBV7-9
ASRSPPRGRSTEAF
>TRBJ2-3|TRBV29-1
SVERLASTDTQY
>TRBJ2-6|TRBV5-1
ASSLGHISGANVLT
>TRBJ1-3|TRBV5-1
ASSQGNTIY
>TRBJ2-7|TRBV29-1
SVFGGYEQY
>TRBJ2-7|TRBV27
ASSLRRSSYEQY
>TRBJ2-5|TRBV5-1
ASSLDPRGLRETQY
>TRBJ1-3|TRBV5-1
ASSQMTAGGGNTIY
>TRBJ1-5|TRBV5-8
ASSFFGGDKNQPQH
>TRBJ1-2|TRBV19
ASRQGWGYT
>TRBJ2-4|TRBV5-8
ASSLGQSPIQY
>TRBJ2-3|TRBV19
ASRPNWGGTDTQY
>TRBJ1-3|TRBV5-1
ASSSDIGNTIY
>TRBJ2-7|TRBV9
ASSVGGTEDYEQY
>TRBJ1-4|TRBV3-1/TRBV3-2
ASSQQDEKLF
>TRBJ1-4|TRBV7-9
ASSLTGEGEKLF
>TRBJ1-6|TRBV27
ASSSHAYSPLH
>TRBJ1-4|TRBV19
ASRRQGATNEKLF
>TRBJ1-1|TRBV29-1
SVNRVLVNTEAF
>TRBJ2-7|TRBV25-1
AAGGVYEQY
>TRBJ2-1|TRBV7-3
ASSFSGDSYNEQF
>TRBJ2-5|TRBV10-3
AISEQEAQY
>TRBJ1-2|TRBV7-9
ASSSTGQENYGYT
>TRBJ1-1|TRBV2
ASNPGMNTEAF